This T cell receptor (beta chain) came from a study of blood T cell repertoires in COVID-19. The overall study: Samples representing acute and convalescent COVID-19 were sourced from the United States, Italy and Spain. PBMCs, B-cell-depleted T cells, or T cells provided the cDNA or gDNA that made up the material.

This clone came up once. TCRdb's copy holds only in-frame clones and misses some; the assay was immunoSEQ multiplex PCR. The table records about 270,000 clones, 86% of them present only once. Seattle enrolled patients during active infection and tracked them longitudinally. Germline CDR1 and CDR2: LGHNT and FRNRAP. The CDR3 runs 18 residues. Between the trimmed V and J ends, which lost 0 bases and 0 bases, there was a span of 15 bases. Material for sequencing was peripheral blood. The receptor's source is a woman in her 30s with COVID-19, enrolled during active disease. The V and J genes are TRBV12-5 and TRBJ1-5; D uncertain. The CDR3 protein is CASGLVTLRRYSNQPQHF. Written as DNA, the CDR3 is TGTGCTAGTGGTTTGGTAACTTTGAGGCGATATAGCAATCAGCCCCAGCATTTT.